This T cell receptor beta chain was captured in a study of control samples from healthy donors and cancer patients. The germline CDR1 and CDR2 sequences are MNHEY and SVGEGT. J was trimmed by 0 bases and V by 2 bases; bases with no gene match: 7. This CDR3 contains 17 residues. Using immunoSEQ multiplex PCR, the repertoire was profiled, and TCRdb retains in-frame clones only, with some absent. Of 120,000 to 150,000 clones listed, about 90% are singletons. The gene calls are TRBV6-2 or TRBV6-3 and TRBJ2-7; 10 bases match TRBD2. This receptor was taken from a man aged 30 to 45 in good health. Source material: blood. CDR3 sequence reads: CASSYERGGPSSYEQYF. CDR3 DNA sequence: TGTGCCAGCAGTTACGAGCGGGGGGGACCAAGCTCCTACGAGCAGTACTTC.